This TCR beta chain was recovered during a study of blood T cell repertoires in COVID-19. Germline CDR1 and CDR2: KGHSH and LQKENI. CDR3 length equals 13 residues. The V and J ends lost 6 bases and 4 bases respectively, with 12 bases between them. Sequencing used immunoSEQ multiplex PCR; TCRdb keeps in-frame clones, though not all of them. The sample shows about 120,000 clones, about four fifths of them seen only once. Turning to this clone: This sample includes further DNA sequences coding for the same CDR3.

Sequenced sample: peripheral blood. The chain couples TRBV18 to TRBJ1-2; tentatively, D is TRBD1 (6 bases). The clonotype was recovered from a woman in her sixties or seventies with acute or convalescent COVID-19. CDR3 DNA sequence: TGTGCCAGCTCCCCGGACAGAATCTATGGCTACACCTTC. Its translation is CASSPDRIYGYTF.